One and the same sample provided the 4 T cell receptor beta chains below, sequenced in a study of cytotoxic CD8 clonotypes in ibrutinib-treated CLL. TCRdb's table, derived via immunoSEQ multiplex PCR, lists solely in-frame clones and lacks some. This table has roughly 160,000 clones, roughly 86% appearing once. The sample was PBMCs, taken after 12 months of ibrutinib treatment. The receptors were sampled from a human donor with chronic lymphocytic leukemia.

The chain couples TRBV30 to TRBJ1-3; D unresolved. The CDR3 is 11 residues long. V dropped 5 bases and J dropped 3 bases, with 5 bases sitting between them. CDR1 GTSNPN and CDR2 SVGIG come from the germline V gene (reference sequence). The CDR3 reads CAWAGGNTIYF. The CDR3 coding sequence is TGTGCCTGGGCGGGTGGAAACACCATATATTTT.

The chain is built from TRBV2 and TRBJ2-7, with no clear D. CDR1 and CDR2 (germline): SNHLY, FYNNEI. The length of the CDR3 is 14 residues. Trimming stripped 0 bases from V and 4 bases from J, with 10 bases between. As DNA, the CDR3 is TGTGCCAGCAGTGAAGCCAGTAGTGGATACGAGCAGTACTTC. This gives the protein CASSEASSGYEQYF.

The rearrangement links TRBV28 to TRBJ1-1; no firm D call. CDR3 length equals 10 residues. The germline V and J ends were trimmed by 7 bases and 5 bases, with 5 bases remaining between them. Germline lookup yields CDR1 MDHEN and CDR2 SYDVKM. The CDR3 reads CASISTEAFF. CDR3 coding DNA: TGTGCCAGCATCTCAACTGAAGCTTTCTTT.

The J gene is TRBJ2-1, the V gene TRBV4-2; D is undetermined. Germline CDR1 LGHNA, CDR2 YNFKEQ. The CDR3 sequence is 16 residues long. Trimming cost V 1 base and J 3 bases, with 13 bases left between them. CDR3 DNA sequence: TGTGCCAGCAGCCAAGGAGGTGGAGCGTTCTACAATGAGCAGTTCTTC. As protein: CASSQGGGAFYNEQFF.